A single TCR beta chain is shown here with its context. What this receptor recognizes is not known. The input lacks base qualities; no much larger clone sits a single base away. Relative to germline, V is missing 6 bases and J is missing 10 bases, with 13 bases of the junction outside any gene match. The germline V gene gives CDR1 as SQVTM and CDR2 as ANQGSEA. The cysteine opens and the phenylalanine closes a CDR3 of 15 amino acids. Only the CDR3 portion is preserved as DNA: 45 bases, with reading frame beginning at the first base. This entry comes from a study of shared clonotypes between healthy human individuals (TCRdb year 2020). Context from the whole study: Three men and a couple of women, aged 18 to 49 years, made up the cohort. Between about 0.94 and 8.9 billion PBMCs per donor were obtained by leukapheresis. The study deeply sequenced blood TCR repertoires of about 5 healthy adults to estimate repertoire size and the extent of clonotype sharing between individuals. Libraries were prepared and TCR repertoires were sequenced by different laboratories using diverse techniques, in order to increase sequencing depth and limit assay-specific biases. For each donor, CD4 naive and CD4 memory were each run on three plates, CD8 naive on two plates, and CD8 memory on one plate.

What the research found in general, with its limitations: Estimated clonotype richness was generally larger for naive than for memory subsets. Rarefaction of sorted-subset datasets indicated incomplete sequencing despite the large sequencing depth. When a handful of donors were compared, the shared fraction of clonotypes was around 5% for naive CD4, about 4% for naive CD8, 2% to 2.5% for memory CD4, and less than 0.5% for memory CD8. Based on pairwise subsampling, the degree of clonotype sharing among donors was expected to be affected by sequencing depth. Because the study included a small number of donors, the genetic and exposure-history diversity represented was limited. Sampling was limited to blood, and TCR repertoires in tissue likely differ from TCR repertoires in blood. Compared with non-shared clonotypes, clonotypes shared by all four sorted-subset donors had higher generation probabilities.

Using the deep immunoSEQ assay, TCR CDR3 regions were amplified from genomic DNA by multiplex PCR. Extracted genomic DNA from each cell subset was distributed evenly across all wells of several immunoSEQ 96-well plates, and each plate was treated as a replicate. For sorted subsets, roughly 200 ng genomic DNA, equal to tens of thousands of T cell genomes, was loaded into each replicate PCR. Purified libraries were measured with a Qubit 3.0 fluorometer, size-checked on a Bioanalyzer 2100, and measured again with the KAPA Library Quantification kit. Each immunoSEQ 96-well plate was sequenced on its own single-read 150-cycle Illumina NextSeq 550 flow cell. As for how the authors treated the data: The immunoSEQ output contained only junctional sequences without quality scores, so filtering could not match that applied to full-length reads. To assign V/J genes and CDR3, sequences were annotated against IMGT germline references using PyIR, a Python wrapper for IgBLAST v1.9. Any read was removed if the V/J assignment was weak (E-value above 1e-6), the CDR3 was missing, or the read contained stop codons, out-of-frame junctions, or ambiguous translated residues. V3J clonotypes were defined by identical inferred V gene, J gene, and CDR3 amino acid sequence. Percentage overlap between repertoires was computed as shared unique clonotypes divided by the size of the smaller repertoire. Three approaches were used to assess repertoire richness: RTK rarefaction, the Chao1 estimator, and Recon v2.1 estimates of unobserved clonotypes. Generation probabilities were computed with OLGA for all TCRbeta clonotypes obtained by the gDNA method from a few donors. TCRdb mirrors the immuneACCESS table, restricted to in-frame sequences. Some clones are absent from its copies; in checked studies, under half trace to an unresolved V gene, and the reason for the others is unknown. V, J and clone size are taken as reported in that table, and D and trimming were inferred from the DNA itself. This sample holds 2 million to 2.5 million clones; 92% were observed only once. The ten most abundant clones make up more than 0.35% of the sample.

The donors were healthy, HIV-negative adults with no recently reported acute infections or vaccinations. All donors were Caucasian adults living in Nashville, Tennessee, USA. CD4+ T cells were enriched by magnetic negative selection; naive cells were then positively selected on CD45RA, and the negative fraction formed the memory subset. Blood was collected by leukapheresis, and PBMCs were isolated by Ficoll-Histopaque density gradient centrifugation and then cryopreserved in liquid nitrogen vapor phase. Analytical flow cytometry was used to check the purity and quantity of every magnetically sorted T cell population. Each sorted fraction had its genomic DNA isolated and then quantified by UV absorbance on a Nanodrop 2000c.

The sample was naive CD4+ T cells from PBMCs. What the cell subset or site label conveys for this sample: CD45RA+ positively selected. The chain is made from TRBV29-1 and TRBJ2-1; 12 nucleotides in the junction match TRBD2. This TCR derives from a man younger than 35 in good health. Some clones in this sample may be carry-over from other donors' samples. The CDR3 here reads CSVDLLAGGPREQFF. The sequenced DNA is TGCAGCGTCGATCTTCTAGCGGGAGGGCCCCGGGAGCAGTTCTTC.